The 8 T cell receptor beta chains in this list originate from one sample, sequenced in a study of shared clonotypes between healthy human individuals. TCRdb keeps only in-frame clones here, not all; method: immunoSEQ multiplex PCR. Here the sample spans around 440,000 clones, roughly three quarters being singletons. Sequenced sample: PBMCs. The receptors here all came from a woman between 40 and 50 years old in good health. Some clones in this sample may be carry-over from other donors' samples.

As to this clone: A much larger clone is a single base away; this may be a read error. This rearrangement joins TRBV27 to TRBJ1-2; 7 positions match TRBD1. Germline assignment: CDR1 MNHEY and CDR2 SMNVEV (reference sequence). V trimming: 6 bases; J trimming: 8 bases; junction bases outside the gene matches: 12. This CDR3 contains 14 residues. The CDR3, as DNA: TGTGCCAGCAGCCTGAGACAGGGAGTAGGGGGCTACACCTTC. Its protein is CASSLRQGVGGYTF.

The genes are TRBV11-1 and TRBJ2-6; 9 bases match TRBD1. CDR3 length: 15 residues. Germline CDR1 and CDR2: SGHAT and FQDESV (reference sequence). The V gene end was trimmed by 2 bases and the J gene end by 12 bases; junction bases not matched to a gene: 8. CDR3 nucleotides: TGTGCCAGCAGCTTAAATCCGGACAGGGGTTCCGTCCTGACTTTC. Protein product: CASSLNPDRGSVLTF.

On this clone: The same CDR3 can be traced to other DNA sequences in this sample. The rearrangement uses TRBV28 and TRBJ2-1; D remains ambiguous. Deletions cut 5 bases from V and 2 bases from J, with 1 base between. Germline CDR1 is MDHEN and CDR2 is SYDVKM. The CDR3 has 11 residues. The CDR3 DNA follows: TGTGCCAGCAGTCCCTACAATGAGCAGTTCTTC. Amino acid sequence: CASSPYNEQFF.

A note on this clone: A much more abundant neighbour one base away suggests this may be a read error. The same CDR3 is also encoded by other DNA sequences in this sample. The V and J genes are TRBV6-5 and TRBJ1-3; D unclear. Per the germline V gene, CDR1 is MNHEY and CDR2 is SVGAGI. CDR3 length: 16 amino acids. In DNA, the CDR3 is TGTGCCAGTAGTTACTCGAGGATGGGGTCTGGAAACACCATATATTTT. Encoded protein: CASSYSRMGSGNTIYF.

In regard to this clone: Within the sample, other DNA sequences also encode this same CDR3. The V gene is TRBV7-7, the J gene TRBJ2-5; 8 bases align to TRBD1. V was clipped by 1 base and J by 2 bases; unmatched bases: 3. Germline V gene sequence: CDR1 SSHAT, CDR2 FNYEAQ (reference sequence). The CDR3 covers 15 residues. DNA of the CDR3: TGTGCCAGCAGCTTAGGCGGACAGGGTCAAGAGACCCAGTACTTC. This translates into CASSLGGQGQETQYF.

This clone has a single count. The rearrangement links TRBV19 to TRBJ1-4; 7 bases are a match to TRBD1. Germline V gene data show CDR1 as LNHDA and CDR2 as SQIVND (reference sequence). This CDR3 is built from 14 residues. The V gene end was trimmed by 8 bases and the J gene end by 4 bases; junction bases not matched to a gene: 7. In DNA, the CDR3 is TGTGCCAGTTCCCAACAGGGGTTTAATGAAAAACTGTTTTTT. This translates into CASSQQGFNEKLFF. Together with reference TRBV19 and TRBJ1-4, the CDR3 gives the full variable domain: DGGITQSPKYLFRKEGQNVTLSCEQNLNHDAMYWYRQDPGQGLRLIYYSQIVNDFQKGDIAEGYSVSREKKESFPLTVTSAQKNPTAFYLCASSQQGFNEKLFFGSGTQLSVL.

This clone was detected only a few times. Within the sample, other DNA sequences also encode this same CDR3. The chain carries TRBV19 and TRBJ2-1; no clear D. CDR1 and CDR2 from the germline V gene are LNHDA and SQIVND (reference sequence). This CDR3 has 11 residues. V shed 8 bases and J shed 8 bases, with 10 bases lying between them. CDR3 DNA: TGTGCCAGTGACAAAGGTTATGAGCAGTTCTTC. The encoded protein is CASDKGYEQFF.

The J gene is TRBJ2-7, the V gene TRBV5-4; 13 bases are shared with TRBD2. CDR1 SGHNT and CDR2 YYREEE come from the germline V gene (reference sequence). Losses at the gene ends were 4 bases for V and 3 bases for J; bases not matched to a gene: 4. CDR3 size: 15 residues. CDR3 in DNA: TGTGCCAGCAGCCAAAGACTAGCGGGAGGCTACGAGCAGTACTTC. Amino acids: CASSQRLAGGYEQYF.